These T cell receptor beta chains were read from a single sample in a study of shared clonotypes between healthy human individuals. Assay: immunoSEQ multiplex PCR; the TCRdb copy retains only in-frame clones and omits some. The sample comprises over a million clones, roughly 96% of which are singletons, and approximately 1.2% rests with the top ten. Sequenced input: naive CD4+ T cells sorted from blood. The receptors derive from a man aged 30-40 years in good health. CDR3s include the opening cysteine and the closing phenylalanine or tryptophan. The order of the fields is J gene, D gene, V gene, CDR3 protein. The D gene is left open where the match is weak.

j_call: TRBJ2-1
d_call: TRBD1
v_call: TRBV19
cdr3_aa: CASSIDAPSARQGANEQFF

j_call: TRBJ1-1
d_call: TRBD1
v_call: TRBV9
cdr3_aa: CASSVFMTGGMTEAFF

j_call: TRBJ2-3
d_call: TRBD2
v_call: TRBV4-1
cdr3_aa: CASSQDEGAGAGDTQYF

j_call: TRBJ1-5
d_call: NA
v_call: TRBV15
cdr3_aa: CATSREDGGVSQPQHF

j_call: TRBJ2-4
d_call: TRBD2
v_call: TRBV15
cdr3_aa: CATSRETGGTIQYF

j_call: TRBJ2-7
d_call: NA
v_call: TRBV18
cdr3_aa: CASSSLGIEYEQYF

j_call: TRBJ2-7
d_call: NA
v_call: TRBV5-1
cdr3_aa: CASSLVGPGYEQYF

j_call: TRBJ2-1
d_call: NA
v_call: TRBV9
cdr3_aa: CASSVGDYNEQFF

j_call: TRBJ2-5
d_call: TRBD2
v_call: TRBV6-5
cdr3_aa: CASSASGAIETQYF

j_call: TRBJ1-1
d_call: NA
v_call: TRBV19
cdr3_aa: CASSHTGMNTEAFF

j_call: TRBJ2-7
d_call: NA
v_call: TRBV5-1
cdr3_aa: CASSLVGGVPFSYEQYF